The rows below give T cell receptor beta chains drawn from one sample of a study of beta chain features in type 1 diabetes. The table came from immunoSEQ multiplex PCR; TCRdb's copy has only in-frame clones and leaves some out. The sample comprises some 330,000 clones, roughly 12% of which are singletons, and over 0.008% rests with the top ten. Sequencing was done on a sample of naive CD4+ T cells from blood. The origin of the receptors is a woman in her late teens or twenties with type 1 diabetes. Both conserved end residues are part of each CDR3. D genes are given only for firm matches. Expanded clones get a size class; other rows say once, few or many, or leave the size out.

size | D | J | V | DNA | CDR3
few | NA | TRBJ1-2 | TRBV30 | TGTGCCTGGTCCAGGGTGAAGGGTGGCTACACCTTC | CAWSRVKGGYTF
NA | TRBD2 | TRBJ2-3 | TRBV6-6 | TGTGCCAGCAGTTACAGTCGGGCTAGCGGGGATACGCAGTATTTT | CASSYSRASGDTQYF
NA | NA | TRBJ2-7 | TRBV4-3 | TGCGCCAGCAGCCAAGAAGGGGGGACAGTGGGGGAGCAGTACTTC | CASSQEGGTVGEQYF
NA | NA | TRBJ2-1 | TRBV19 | TGTGCCAGTCAGGGTGGGTCCAGTGTAACCTATGAGCAGTTCTTC | CASQGGSSVTYEQFF
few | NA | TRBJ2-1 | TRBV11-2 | TGTGCCAGCAGCTTACGGCGGGACAGCTCCTACAATGAGCAGTTCTTC | CASSLRRDSSYNEQFF
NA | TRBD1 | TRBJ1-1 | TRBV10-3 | TGTGCCATCAGGACAGGGGGCTCGAACACTGAAGCTTTCTTT | CAIRTGGSNTEAFF
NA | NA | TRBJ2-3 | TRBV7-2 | TGTGCCAGCAGCCGTGGGACTGCGGGTCGCACAGATACGCAGTATTTT | CASSRGTAGRTDTQYF
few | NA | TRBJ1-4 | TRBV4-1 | TGCGCCAGCAGCCAAGAAGGAACCCCACGTGTGGGGGGTGGGCTGTTTTTT | CASSQEGTPRVGGGLFF
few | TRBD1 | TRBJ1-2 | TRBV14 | TGTGCCAGCAGCCAAGCAGGGGGTGGCTACACCTTC | CASSQAGGGYTF
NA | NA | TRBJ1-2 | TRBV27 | TGTGCCAGCAGTCTGAACAGGAGCCATAACTATGGCTACACCTTC | CASSLNRSHNYGYTF
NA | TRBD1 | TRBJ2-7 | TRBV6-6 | TGTGCCAGCAGCCCCGGGACAGGGGACCCCCTAGGGTACTTC | CASSPGTGDPLGYF
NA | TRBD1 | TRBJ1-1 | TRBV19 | TGTGCCAGTAGTCCCGGGACAGGCCCGACTGAAGCTTTCTTT | CASSPGTGPTEAFF
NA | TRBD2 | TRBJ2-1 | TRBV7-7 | TGTGCTAGCAGCTTAAGCAAAGGGAGGGTCTGCAATGAGCAGTTCTTC | CASSLSKGRVCNEQFF
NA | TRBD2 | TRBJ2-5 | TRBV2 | TGTGCCAGCAGTGATTCTAGCGGGGAGACCCAGTACTTC | CASSDSSGETQYF
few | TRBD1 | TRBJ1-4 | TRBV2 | TGTGCCAGCAGCGGGACAGGGGGGGAAAAACTGTTTTTT | CASSGTGGEKLFF
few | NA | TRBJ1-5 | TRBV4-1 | TGCGCCAGCAGCCAAGGCCAGGGAAGGGGCAATCAGCCCCAGCATTTT | CASSQGQGRGNQPQHF
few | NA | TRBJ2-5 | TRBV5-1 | TGCGCCAGCAGCCCGGTGCCAGGGTACCAAGAGACCCAGTACTTC | CASSPVPGYQETQYF
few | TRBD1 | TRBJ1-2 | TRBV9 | TGTGCCAGCAGCCTCGCAACAGGGGCGGGTAACTATGGCTACACCTTC | CASSLATGAGNYGYTF
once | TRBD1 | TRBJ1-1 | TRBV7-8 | TGTGCCAGCAGCTTTGGACAGGGAAACACTGAAGCTTTCTTT | CASSFGQGNTEAFF
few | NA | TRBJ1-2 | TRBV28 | TGTGCCAGCTCCTCGGGTTACTATGGCTACACCTTC | CASSSGYYGYTF
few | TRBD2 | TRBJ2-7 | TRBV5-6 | TGTGCCAGCAGCGAAGATCCCGGGACTAGCCACCACGAGCAGTACTTC | CASSEDPGTSHHEQYF
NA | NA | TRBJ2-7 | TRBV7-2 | TGTGCCAGCAGCTTCGAGGGAGGTGACGAGCAGTACTTC | CASSFEGGDEQYF
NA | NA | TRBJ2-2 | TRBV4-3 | TGCGCCAGCAGCCGAAACAGGGAAGCGAACACCGGGGAGCTGTTTTTT | CASSRNREANTGELFF
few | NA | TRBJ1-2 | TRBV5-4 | TGTGCCAGCAGCTTGTCGGCAGGGGACACTCAGGGCTACACCTTC | CASSLSAGDTQGYTF
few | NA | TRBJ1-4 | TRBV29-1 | TGCAGCGCTGCGGGGCAGGCTAATGAAAAACTGTTTTTT | CSAAGQANEKLFF
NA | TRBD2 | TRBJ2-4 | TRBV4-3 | TGCGCCAGCAGCCAAGAGCCTAGCGGGGGGGCAAACATTCAGTACTTC | CASSQEPSGGANIQYF
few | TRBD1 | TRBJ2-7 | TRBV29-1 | TGCAGCGTGTGGACAGGGAACTCCTACGAGCAGTACTTC | CSVWTGNSYEQYF
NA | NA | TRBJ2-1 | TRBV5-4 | TGTGCCAGCAGCGTCGACTCATCCTACAATGAGCAGTTCTTC | CASSVDSSYNEQFF
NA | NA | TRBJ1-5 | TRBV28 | TGTGCCAGCAGTTTTCCCCAGAGGAATCAGCCCCAGCATTTT | CASSFPQRNQPQHF
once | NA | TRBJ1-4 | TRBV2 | TGTGCCAGCCGAGGAGGGAACGAAAAACTGTTTTTT | CASRGGNEKLFF
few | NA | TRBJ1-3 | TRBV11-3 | TGTGCCAGCAGCTTAGTACCCTCGGACACCATATATTTT | CASSLVPSDTIYF
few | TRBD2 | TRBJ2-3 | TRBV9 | TGTGCCAGCAGGCGACTAGCGGGAGGTTCCGATACGCAGTATTTT | CASRRLAGGSDTQYF
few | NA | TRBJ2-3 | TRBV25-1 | TGTGCCAGCAGTGAATACCAGGATACGCAGTATTTT | CASSEYQDTQYF
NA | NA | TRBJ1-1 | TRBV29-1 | TGCAGCGTTGCCCGGACAAACCTGAACACTGAAGCTTTCTTT | CSVARTNLNTEAFF
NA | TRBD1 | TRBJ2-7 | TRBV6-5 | TGTGCCAGCAGCCGGGACAGACTCTACGAGCAGTACTTC | CASSRDRLYEQYF
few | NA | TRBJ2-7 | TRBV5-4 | TGTGCCAGCAGCTTGGCAGGCGGGAAGTCCTACGAGCAGTACTTC | CASSLAGGKSYEQYF
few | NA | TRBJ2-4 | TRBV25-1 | TGTGCCAGCAGTGAATCGGGACAACTTAGGGACATTCAGTACTTC | CASSESGQLRDIQYF
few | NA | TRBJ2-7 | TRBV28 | TGTGCCAGCAGTCCCCTCCTCTACGAGCAGTACTTC | CASSPLLYEQYF
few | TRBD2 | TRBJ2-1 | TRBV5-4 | TGTGCCAGCAGCTTGCTAGCGGGATTGAATGAGCAGTTCTTC | CASSLLAGLNEQFF